This T cell receptor (beta chain) appears in the sequencing data of a study of shared clonotypes between healthy human individuals. The assay used deep level. Every subset had its genomic DNA shared out evenly among several immunoSEQ plates. Produced via immunoSEQ multiplex PCR; TCRdb's table is partial and in-frame only. In the table there are about 1 million clones, around 78% of which are singletons. Germline CDR1 is LNHDA and CDR2 is SQIVND (reference sequence). The CDR3 covers 14 residues. Trimming stripped 5 bases from V and 6 bases from J, with 14 bases between. As to this clone: Its specificity is not known.

Points from the study as a whole: Memory subsets generally showed smaller estimated richness than naive subsets did. For naive CD4 cells, around 5% of clonotypes were shared across a handful of donors.

The sample comprised memory CD4+ T cells from PBMCs. As to subset: CD45RA-negative fraction. The chain combines TRBV19 with TRBJ1-5; a weak D match, TRBD1 (5 bases). The sequence derives from a man aged 18 to 30 in good health. Some clones in this sample may be carry-over from other donors' samples. The CDR3 loop is CASSQGNGIQPQHF. The DNA for the CDR3 is TGTGCCAGTAGTCAGGGCAATGGTATTCAGCCCCAGCATTTT. Full variable domain (missing parts from reference TRBV19 and TRBJ1-5): DGGITQSPKYLFRKEGQNVTLSCEQNLNHDAMYWYRQDPGQGLRLIYYSQIVNDFQKGDIAEGYSVSREKKESFPLTVTSAQKNPTAFYLCASSQGNGIQPQHFGDGTRLSIL.